This T cell receptor beta chain emerged from a study of T-cell reconstitution after alpha-beta-depleted transplantation in children. Findings and limits, study-wide: Fresh T-cell production supplied most of the T-cell counts and diversity seen one year after transplant. Reported findings indicate that, about two months after transplant, alpha-beta T cells came from several hundred expanded clones, which were derived from non-depleted graft cells. Elevated TCRbeta diversity at day 60 was traced, in some patients, to surviving recipient T cells and thymic progenitors.

In germline, CDR1 is DFQATT, CDR2 SNEGSKA (reference sequence). The CDR3 is made up of 17 amino acids. V was pared by 2 bases and J by 4 bases, with 15 bases of the junction left unmatched. The authors prepared the TCRbeta library with unique molecular identifiers. MiXCR, run by TCRdb on the PCR reads, gives a single entry per CDR3 protein. The sample includes 700,000 or so distinct CDR3 sequences, roughly 13% of them seen just once. This clonotype occurred a few times. The antigen remains undetermined. The sequence was collected from a girl aged 2 to 9 with congenital amegakaryocytic thrombocytopenia, due to receive a stem cell transplant. Sequenced here: PBMCs, sampled before TCRalphabeta/CD19-depleted stem cell transplant. The chain recombines TRBV20-1 with TRBJ2-3; 7 bases align to TRBD2. CDR3 in amino acids: CSARPGRGHPRSDTQYF. The CDR3 nucleotides are TGCAGTGCTAGACCTGGGAGGGGCCACCCGAGGTCAGATACGCAGTATTTT.